A selection of T cell receptor beta chains follows, all from one sample in a study of molecular identifiers for immune sequencing clone quantification. TCRdb reanalysed the PCR reads using MiXCR and keeps one entry per CDR3 protein. Of about half a million distinct CDR3 sequences detected, over 20% appear once; the ten largest clones hold approximately 0.8%. The sample taken for sequencing was naive CD8+ T cells from blood, with Jurkat cell RNA spiked in. The receptors originated from a human donor in good health. Some libraries in this study had Jurkat cell RNA spiked in. Each CDR3 is given with its conserved first and last residue. The D gene is left open where the match is weak. Clone size is not always given. Where it is, it says once, few, many or a class for expanded clones.

D gene	V gene	clone size	J gene	CDR3 protein	CDR3 DNA
NA	TRBV4-1	NA	TRBJ2-2	CASSQAPQANTGELFF	TGCGCCAGCAGCCAAGCCCCCCAGGCGAACACCGGGGAGCTGTTTTTT
NA	TRBV24-1	NA	TRBJ2-3	CATSASFEYGTDTQYF	TGTGCCACCAGTGCCAGCTTTGAGTACGGTACAGATACGCAGTATTTT
NA	TRBV7-9	NA	TRBJ2-7	CASSSGLSAYEQYF	TGTGCCAGCAGCTCCGGTCTCAGCGCCTACGAGCAGTACTTC
NA	TRBV12-3/TRBV12-4	many	TRBJ2-4	CASSLGVRSNIQYF	TGTGCCAGCAGTCTTGGGGTCCGCTCAAACATTCAGTACTTC
TRBD1	TRBV5-1	NA	TRBJ2-7	CASSMTGESDYEQYF	TGCGCCAGCAGCATGACAGGGGAATCGGACTACGAGCAGTACTTC
TRBD1	TRBV27	few	TRBJ2-1	CASSDGTGGYNEQFF	TGTGCCAGCAGTGACGGGACAGGGGGCTACAATGAGCAGTTCTTC
NA	TRBV27	NA	TRBJ1-1	CASTPIGYGSTEAFF	TGTGCCAGCACCCCCATAGGGTATGGGAGCACTGAAGCTTTCTTT
NA	TRBV5-6	many	TRBJ2-7	CASSFGGPTYEQYF	TGTGCCAGCAGCTTTGGGGGGCCGACCTACGAGCAGTACTTC
TRBD2	TRBV4-3	NA	TRBJ2-7	CASSQDRGVPSEQYF	TGCGCCAGCAGCCAAGACCGGGGGGTCCCGTCCGAGCAGTACTTC
NA	TRBV27	NA	TRBJ2-3	CVSSSEYSSDTQYF	TGTGTCAGCAGTTCAGAATATTCTAGCGATACGCAGTATTTT
TRBD2	TRBV27	NA	TRBJ2-5	CASRPGLAIETQYF	TGTGCCAGCAGGCCGGGACTAGCGATAGAGACCCAGTACTTC
NA	TRBV4-3	many	TRBJ1-3	CASSQDGRGHGNTIYF	TGCGCCAGCAGCCAAGATGGACGGGGGCATGGAAACACCATATATTTT
NA	TRBV7-9	few	TRBJ1-1	CASSLVPGGDTEAFF	TGTGCCAGCAGCTTAGTCCCCGGGGGAGACACTGAAGCTTTCTTT
NA	TRBV9	many	TRBJ1-5	CASTPGEGNQPQHF	TGTGCCAGCACCCCCGGGGAAGGCAATCAGCCCCAGCATTTT
NA	TRBV5-1	NA	TRBJ2-2	CASSPVGGNTGELFF	TGCGCCAGCAGCCCCGTGGGGGGGAACACCGGGGAGCTGTTTTTT
NA	TRBV7-6	few	TRBJ2-1	CASSREAASSYNEQFF	TGTGCCAGCAGCCGGGAAGCGGCTTCCTCCTACAATGAGCAGTTCTTC
TRBD1	TRBV14	few	TRBJ1-2	CASSPWTGSLYGYTF	TGTGCCAGCAGCCCTTGGACAGGTTCTCTTTATGGCTACACCTTC
NA	TRBV5-1	few	TRBJ1-1	CASRSTNTEAFF	TGCGCCAGCCGCTCAACAAACACTGAAGCTTTCTTT
NA	TRBV29-1	few	TRBJ1-4	CSAQSYGATNKKLFF	TGCAGCGCCCAATCGTATGGGGCAACTAATAAAAAACTGTTTTTT
NA	TRBV6-2/TRBV6-3	NA	TRBJ2-2	CASSFLSGLTGELFF	TGTGCCAGCAGTTTTTTGTCAGGCCTCACCGGGGAGCTGTTTTTT
TRBD1	TRBV6-2/TRBV6-3	few	TRBJ2-7	CASRSPRDRVREQYF	TGTGCCAGCAGATCGCCCCGGGACAGGGTGAGAGAGCAGTACTTC
NA	TRBV6-2/TRBV6-3	many	TRBJ2-7	CASNDYGHEQYF	TGTGCCAGCAATGACTACGGCCACGAGCAGTACTTC
NA	TRBV27	NA	TRBJ2-2	CASSFHSQGLRELFF	TGTGCCAGCAGTTTCCATTCACAGGGTTTGAGGGAGCTGTTTTTT
NA	TRBV7-9	many	TRBJ2-3	CASSLAPAGSTDTQYF	TGTGCCAGCAGCTTAGCGCCGGCGGGGAGCACAGATACGCAGTATTTT
NA	TRBV29-1	few	TRBJ2-1	CSAEGSRGLFF	TGCAGCGCCGAAGGGTCCCGCGGTCTGTTCTTC
NA	TRBV6-2/TRBV6-3	few	TRBJ1-2	CASSSGHYYGYTF	TGTGCCAGCAGTTCGGGACACTACTATGGCTACACCTTC
NA	TRBV12-3/TRBV12-4	few	TRBJ1-2	CASSFGFSPANYGYTF	TGTGCCAGCAGTTTTGGGTTTAGTCCCGCGAACTATGGCTACACCTTC
TRBD1	TRBV7-9	many	TRBJ1-1	CASSSSTGGPEAFF	TGTGCCAGCAGCTCCTCAACAGGGGGCCCTGAAGCTTTCTTT
TRBD1	TRBV10-3	NA	TRBJ2-1	CAISESGTGAYNEQFF	TGTGCCATCAGTGAGTCGGGGACAGGAGCCTACAATGAGCAGTTCTTC
TRBD1	TRBV4-1	many	TRBJ1-1	CASSQTGTTEAFF	TGCGCCAGCAGCCAGACAGGGACCACTGAAGCTTTCTTT
NA	TRBV7-9	NA	TRBJ2-1	CASSFVVEQFF	TGTGCCAGCAGCTTTGTCGTCGAGCAGTTCTTC
NA	TRBV5-5	many	TRBJ2-7	CASSFRDAREQYF	TGTGCCAGCAGCTTCCGGGACGCGCGCGAGCAGTACTTC
NA	TRBV13	NA	TRBJ2-7	CASSLGGLVDEQYF	TGTGCCAGCAGCTTAGGAGGGCTAGTCGACGAGCAGTACTTC
TRBD1	TRBV4-1	NA	TRBJ2-1	CASSQLWGQGSVLEQFF	TGCGCCAGCAGCCAACTGTGGGGACAGGGGTCTGTACTTGAGCAGTTCTTC
TRBD2	TRBV20-1	many	TRBJ2-7	CSARPLADLRDYEQYF	TGCAGTGCTAGACCACTAGCGGATCTAAGGGACTACGAGCAGTACTTC
NA	TRBV5-4	NA	TRBJ1-5	CASSYGPGSQPQRF	TGTGCCAGCAGCTACGGCCCGGGCTCTCAGCCCCAGCGTTTT
NA	TRBV29-1	few	TRBJ2-7	CSVEDPGSSYEQYF	TGCAGCGTTGAAGATCCGGGGAGCTCCTACGAGCAGTACTTC
NA	TRBV29-1	few	TRBJ1-1	CSVIEREAFF	TGCAGCGTTATCGAGCGCGAAGCTTTCTTT
NA	TRBV20-1	NA	TRBJ2-7	CSARLVSRDEQYF	TGCAGTGCTAGGCTCGTTTCTAGAGACGAGCAGTACTTC
NA	TRBV3-1	NA	TRBJ2-3	CASSQTGKPDTQCF	TGTGCCAGCAGCCAAACAGGGAAGCCAGATACGCAGTGTTTT
NA	TRBV10-3	many	TRBJ2-5	CAISEPGSYQETQYF	TGTGCCATCAGTGAGCCGGGGTCGTACCAAGAGACCCAGTACTTC
NA	TRBV7-3	many	TRBJ1-4	CASSPAPGTTYNEKLFF	TGTGCCAGCAGCCCCGCCCCCGGGACAACTTATAATGAAAAACTGTTTTTT
NA	TRBV6-5	many	TRBJ2-3	CASSSDKQLPTDTQYF	TGTGCCAGCAGTTCGGACAAACAGCTCCCCACAGATACGCAGTATTTT
NA	TRBV6-5	few	TRBJ2-2	CASSYFDGELFF	TGTGCCAGCAGTTACTTTGACGGGGAGCTGTTTTTT
TRBD1	TRBV2	NA	TRBJ2-7	CASIRGTGNHEQYF	TGTGCCAGCATCAGAGGGACAGGGAACCACGAGCAGTACTTC
NA	TRBV14	NA	TRBJ2-5	CASSQNIQETRYF	TGCGCCAGCAGCCAAAACATCCAAGAGACCCGGTACTTC
NA	TRBV28	few	TRBJ2-7	CASAYSYEQYF	TGTGCCAGCGCTTACTCCTACGAGCAGTACTTC
NA	TRBV27	NA	TRBJ1-1	CASSLSLPRDMNTEAFF	TGTGCCAGCAGTTTATCCCTCCCGAGGGACATGAACACTGAAGCTTTCTTT
NA	TRBV19	few	TRBJ2-6	CASTPTAWAGANVLTF	TGTGCCAGTACCCCCACGGCCTGGGCTGGGGCCAACGTCCTGACTTTC
TRBD1	TRBV5-4	many	TRBJ2-3	CASSFKDRARDTQYF	TGTGCCAGCAGCTTCAAGGACAGGGCTCGGGATACGCAGTATTTT
NA	TRBV7-9	NA	TRBJ1-2	CASSFLYGDGYGYTF	TGTGCCAGCAGCTTTCTCTACGGCGACGGCTATGGCTACACCTTC
NA	TRBV6-5	NA	TRBJ1-1	CASSYSATSTEAFF	TGTGCCAGCAGTTACTCGGCCACGAGCACTGAAGCTTTCTTT
NA	TRBV2	many	TRBJ1-5	CASSEAGYSNQPQHF	TGTGCCAGCAGTGAAGCGGGGTATAGCAATCAGCCCCAGCATTTT